These 28 T cell receptor beta chains were sequenced from one sample in a study of cytomegalovirus exposure and HLA in healthy donors. Measured with immunoSEQ multiplex PCR; TCRdb has only the in-frame clones, and not every one. The sample holds 150,000 to 200,000 clones, approximately 88% seen once. Sample: PBMCs. These receptors were collected from a man between 18 and 35 years old in good health and CMV-seropositive.

The chain links TRBV19 to TRBJ2-7; no reliable D call. V shed 1 base and J shed 5 bases, with 6 bases lying between them. The CDR3 has 12 residues. Germline V gene sequence: CDR1 LNHDA, CDR2 SQIVND (reference sequence). DNA for the CDR3: TGTGCCAGTAGTATAGTCATTCACGAGCAGTACTTC. Translation: CASSIVIHEQYF.

In nucleotides, the CDR3 is TGTGCCAGCAGTGACTCCCCCCAGGGTGAGCAGTTCTTC. Encoded protein: CASSDSPQGEQFF. The chain joins TRBV6-4 to TRBJ2-1; D is perhaps TRBD1 (5 bases). The CDR3 length is 13 residues. Trimming stripped 0 bases from V and 9 bases from J, with 9 bases between. Germline values: CDR1 MRHNA, CDR2 SNTAGT.

The genes are TRBV30 and TRBJ2-3; TRBD2 is a possible D gene (6 bases). Trimming took off 4 bases at V and 2 bases at J, with 13 bases between the two ends. CDR1 and CDR2 from the germline V gene are GTSNPN and SVGIG (reference sequence). The CDR3 has 14 residues. The CDR3 sequence is CAWTIRGVTDTQYF. CDR3 bases: TGTGCCTGGACTATTCGCGGGGTCACAGATACGCAGTATTTT.

The V call is TRBV6-5, the J call TRBJ1-5; 7 bases are shared with TRBD1. The CDR3 has 14 amino acids. Germline V gives CDR1 MNHEY, CDR2 SVGAGI. V gave up 6 bases and J gave up 5 bases; unmatched junction bases: 7. The CDR3: CASSRQGGDQPQHF. CDR3 bases: TGTGCCAGCAGCCGACAAGGGGGCGATCAGCCCCAGCATTTT.

The chain employs TRBV27 and TRBJ2-7, with 10 bases matching TRBD2. V was clipped by 11 bases and J by 3 bases; unmatched bases: 7. Germline V lookup: CDR1 MNHEY, CDR2 SMNVEV (reference sequence). The CDR3 runs to 13 residues. The CDR3 sequence: CAARPSGSYEQYF. Written as DNA, the CDR3 is TGTGCCGCCCGACCTAGCGGGAGCTACGAGCAGTACTTC.

J is TRBJ2-3 and V is TRBV6-4; 8 nucleotides align to TRBD2. The CDR3 has 14 amino acids. Per germline, CDR1 MRHNA and CDR2 SNTAGT. The V and J ends lost 6 bases and 4 bases, in that order; junction bases with no gene match: 6. The CDR3, as DNA: TGTGCCAGCAGCAGAGCGGGAGCAGCAGATACGCAGTATTTT. Translated, it gives CASSRAGAADTQYF.

This sequence joins TRBV5-1 and TRBJ2-1; D is uncertain. V was clipped by 0 bases and J by 6 bases, with 7 bases between them. Looked up from germline, CDR1 is SGHRS and CDR2 is YFSETQ. The length of the CDR3 is 13 residues. CDR3 in DNA: TGCGCCAGCAGCTTGGGGAGTAGCAATGAGCAGTTCTTC. Residues: CASSLGSSNEQFF.

Written as DNA, the CDR3 is TGTGCCTGGAGTGCCCCAAAAAAGTTCCAGGGGGCCGATACTGAAGCTTTCTTT. Its protein is CAWSAPKKFQGADTEAFF. The V gene is TRBV30, the J gene TRBJ1-1; TRBD1 aligns across 8 bases. The germline V gene encodes CDR1 GTSNPN and CDR2 SVGIG (reference sequence). CDR3 size: 18 residues. J gave up 5 bases and V 1 base, and 18 bases lay outside the gene matches.

The V gene is TRBV6-5, the J gene TRBJ2-1; TRBD2 is a possible D gene (7 bases). The germline CDR1 and CDR2 sequences are MNHEY and SVGAGI. V was cut by 5 bases and J by 10 bases, with 12 bases left in between. CDR3 size: 12 residues. The CDR3 coding sequence is TGTGCCAGCAGTGCAGGGGAGGGCGAGCAGTTCTTC. Translated: CASSAGEGEQFF.

The V call is TRBV30, the J call TRBJ2-1, with 8 bases matching TRBD2. V gave up 2 bases and J gave up 8 bases; unmatched junction bases: 11. Germline V lookup: CDR1 GTSNPN, CDR2 SVGIG (reference sequence). The CDR3 totals 15 residues. CDR3 residues: CAWSSPSGSVDEQFF. In DNA form, the CDR3 reads TGTGCCTGGAGTTCGCCCAGCGGGAGTGTCGATGAGCAGTTCTTC. Full variable domain (remainder filled in from reference TRBV30 and TRBJ2-1): SQTIHQWPATLVQPVGSPLSLECTVEGTSNPNLYWYRQAAGRGLQLLFYSVGIGQISSEVPQNLSASRPQDRQFILSSKKLLLSDSGFYLCAWSSPSGSVDEQFFGPGTRLTVL.

This chain links TRBV28 with TRBJ2-7, with unresolved D. This CDR3 comprises 15 residues. Germline CDR1 is MDHEN and CDR2 is SYDVKM. Trimming pared 3 bases from V and 2 bases from J, leaving 14 bases between. The CDR3: CASSFEADAAYEQYF. Written as DNA, the CDR3 is TGTGCCAGCAGTTTTGAGGCAGACGCGGCCTACGAGCAGTACTTC.

The J gene is TRBJ1-1, the V gene TRBV30; D call uncertain. Trimming took off 0 bases at V and 11 bases at J, with 10 bases between the two ends. The CDR3 runs 11 residues. CDR1 GTSNPN and CDR2 SVGIG come from the germline V gene (reference sequence). The CDR3 DNA is TGTGCCTGGAGTGTTGGCCGCCCTGCTTTCTTT. This encodes CAWSVGRPAFF.

The rearrangement joins TRBV7-2 to TRBJ2-7; TRBD2 is a possible D gene (6 bases). Deletions cut 1 base from V and 2 bases from J, with 9 bases between. Germline V gene data show CDR1 as SGHTA and CDR2 as FQGNSA. This CDR3 spans 14 amino acids. CDR3 in amino acids: CASSLVGGTYEQYF. In nucleotides, the CDR3 is TGTGCCAGCAGCTTAGTCGGGGGAACCTACGAGCAGTACTTC.

The sample holds one count of this clone. The chain links TRBV7-3 to TRBJ2-2; 7 nucleotides agree with TRBD2. Losses at the gene ends were 3 bases for V and 5 bases for J; bases not matched to a gene: 3. The CDR3 is 14 residues long. Per the germline V gene, CDR1 is SGHTA and CDR2 is FQGTGA. The DNA for the CDR3 is TGTGCCAGCAGCTTTAGGGGAGGGACCGGGGAGCTGTTTTTT. It codes for CASSFRGGTGELFF.

The chain recombines TRBV27 with TRBJ1-2; possible D gene TRBD1, 5 bases. The CDR3 covers 12 residues. Trimming removed 0 bases at V and 6 bases at J, with 5 bases between. Germline V gene lookup returns CDR1 MNHEY and CDR2 SMNVEV (reference sequence). CDR3 in DNA: TGTGCCAGCAGTTTATCAGGGGATGGCTACACCTTC. Its protein product is CASSLSGDGYTF.

This chain links TRBV27 with TRBJ2-1; D is unclear. Germline V gives CDR1 MNHEY, CDR2 SMNVEV (reference sequence). V was cut by 2 bases and J by 6 bases, with 11 bases left in between. This CDR3 has 14 amino acids. The CDR3 bases are TGTGCCAGCAGTTTAATCTTCCGCGGCAATGAGCAGTTCTTC. Translated, it gives CASSLIFRGNEQFF.

In the case of this clone: At one boundary the junction diverges from the germline segment, which might be a read error. The genes are TRBV9 and TRBJ2-7; TRBD2 agrees at 10 bases. Germline V gene lookup returns CDR1 SGDLS and CDR2 YYNGEE. This CDR3 is built from 15 residues. The CDR3 DNA reads as TGTGCCAGCATCCAAAGCGGGAGGGCCCTCCTGGTCTTACACTTC. Amino acids: CASIQSGRALLVLHF. Full variable domain (outside the CDR3, taken from reference TRBV9 and TRBJ2-7): DSGVTQTPKHLITATGQRVTLRCSPRSGDLSVYWYQQSLDQGLQFLIQYYNGEERAKGNILERFSAQQFPDLHSELNLSSLELGDSALYFCASIQSGRALLVLHFGPGTRLTVT.

The chain employs TRBV4-2 and TRBJ2-7; 7 nucleotides align to TRBD2. The CDR3 has 17 residues. Trimming took 1 base from V and 6 from J; bases not matched to a gene: 15. Germline V gene lookup returns CDR1 LGHNA and CDR2 YNFKEQ. The CDR3 nucleotides read TGTGCCAGCAGCCAAGTCGACTGGCGGGAGAGTTTGGGCGAGCAGTACTTC. Amino acids: CASSQVDWRESLGEQYF.

The V call is TRBV9, the J call TRBJ1-1; 9 bases are shared with TRBD1. With V trimmed by 5 bases and J by 5 bases, 10 bases remained unmatched. Germline-derived CDR1 and CDR2 are SGDLS and YYNGEE. This CDR3 is built from 15 residues. The CDR3 here is CASSIGGTGSTEAFF. The DNA of the CDR3 is TGTGCCAGCAGTATAGGCGGGACAGGGAGTACTGAAGCTTTCTTT. Full variable domain (rest looked up from reference TRBV9 and TRBJ1-1): DSGVTQTPKHLITATGQRVTLRCSPRSGDLSVYWYQQSLDQGLQFLIQYYNGEERAKGNILERFSAQQFPDLHSELNLSSLELGDSALYFCASSIGGTGSTEAFFGQGTRLTVV.

In its sample, this clone was seen once. This chain's CDR3 is CSVELAGSPQETQYF. The CDR3, as DNA: TGCAGCGTTGAATTAGCGGGGAGCCCCCAGGAGACCCAGTACTTC. The V call is TRBV29-1, the J call TRBJ2-5; TRBD2 matches at 8 bases. V trimming: 2 bases; J trimming: 5 bases; junction bases outside the gene matches: 10. This CDR3 is built from 15 residues. The germline V gene encodes CDR1 SQVTM and CDR2 ANQGSEA.

The chain uses TRBV9 and TRBJ2-1; 9 bases line up with TRBD2. CDR3 length equals 14 residues. Trimming removed 3 bases from V and 3 bases from J; junction bases left unmatched: 1. CDR1 is SGDLS, CDR2 YYNGEE, per germline. In DNA, the CDR3 is TGTGCCAGCAGCGGTAGCGGGAGCTACAATGAGCAGTTCTTC. It translates to CASSGSGSYNEQFF.

The V call is TRBV28, the J call TRBJ2-1; tentatively, D is TRBD2 (6 bases). Germline assignment: CDR1 MDHEN and CDR2 SYDVKM. V was shortened by 7 bases and J by 9 bases, with 16 bases between the two germline ends. The CDR3 is 13 residues long. CDR3 sequence (DNA): TGTGCCAGCAAGGATGGGGGGATTGGTGAGCAGTTCTTC. Translation gives CASKDGGIGEQFF.

The genes are TRBV9 and TRBJ2-3; TRBD1 aligns across 8 bases. J lost 5 bases, V lost 0 bases, and 8 bases had no gene match. The CDR3 covers 16 residues. Germline V lookup: CDR1 SGDLS, CDR2 YYNGEE. The CDR3 here is CASSVGSGGGIDTQYF. CDR3 nucleotides: TGTGCCAGCAGCGTAGGTTCAGGGGGCGGAATAGATACGCAGTATTTT.

CDR3: CASTSTSGGHEQYF. DNA of the CDR3: TGTGCCAGCACCTCGACTAGCGGTGGGCACGAGCAGTACTTC. The J gene is TRBJ2-7, the V gene TRBV7-3; 9 bases agree with TRBD2. With V trimmed by 7 bases and J by 5 bases, 9 bases remained unmatched. This CDR3 region has 14 residues. Germline-derived CDR1 and CDR2 are SGHTA and FQGTGA.

The chain has TRBV9 and TRBJ2-2; 7 nucleotides line up with TRBD2. The germline CDR1 and CDR2 sequences are SGDLS and YYNGEE. Trimming at V came to 0 bases and at J to 1 base, leaving 9 bases not matched to a gene. CDR3 size: 18 residues. The CDR3 bases are TGTGCCAGCAGCGTAGCTAGCGGAGGGCCCTTGAACACCGGGGAGCTGTTTTTT. This sequence encodes CASSVASGGPLNTGELFF.

The chain links TRBV29-1 to TRBJ2-3, with D possibly TRBD1 on 6 matching bases. Trimming took off 0 bases at V and 11 bases at J, with 21 bases between the two ends. The length of the CDR3 is 15 residues. The V gene's germline CDR1 is SQVTM and CDR2 ANQGSEA. The CDR3 region has the DNA TGCAGCGTTGAAGAGGGGGCAGGTGAAGGTTTGGTGCAGTATTTT. Amino acid sequence: CSVEEGAGEGLVQYF.

This clone was found a few times. CDR3: CASRLGVLSNQPQHF. CDR3 coding DNA: TGTGCCAGTAGGTTAGGGGTCCTTAGCAATCAGCCCCAGCATTTT. The J gene is TRBJ1-5, the V gene TRBV19; perhaps TRBD1 as D (5 bases). V lost 6 bases, J lost 0 bases, and 12 bases lay in between. The germline gives CDR1 LNHDA, CDR2 SQIVND (reference sequence). CDR3 length: 15 amino acids.

This clone was counted only a few times. The rearrangement links TRBV7-2 to TRBJ1-5; no clear D. V was trimmed by 2 bases and J by 0 bases, leaving 8 bases between them. The CDR3 contains 15 residues. CDR1 is SGHTA, CDR2 FQGNSA, per germline. The DNA for the CDR3 is TGTGCCAGCAGCTTAAACAGCTATAGCAATCAGCCCCAGCATTTT. Amino acid sequence: CASSLNSYSNQPQHF.